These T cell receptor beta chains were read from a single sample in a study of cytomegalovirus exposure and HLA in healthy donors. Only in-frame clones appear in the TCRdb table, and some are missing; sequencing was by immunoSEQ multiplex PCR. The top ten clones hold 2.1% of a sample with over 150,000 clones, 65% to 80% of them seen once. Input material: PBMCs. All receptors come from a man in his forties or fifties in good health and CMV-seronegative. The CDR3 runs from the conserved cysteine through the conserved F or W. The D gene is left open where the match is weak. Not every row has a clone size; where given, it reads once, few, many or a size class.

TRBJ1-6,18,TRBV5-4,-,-,TGTGCCAGCAGATCCCTCGGCGGAGACTCAGGGAGGTATTCACCCCTCCACTTT,CASRSLGGDSGRYSPLHF
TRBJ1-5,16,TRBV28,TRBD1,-,TGTGCCAGCAGGAGGGACAGGATCCTTTACAATCAGCCCCAGCATTTT,CASRRDRILYNQPQHF
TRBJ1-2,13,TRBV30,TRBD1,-,TGTGCCTGGTCAACACAGGGGGCGTATGGCTACACCTTC,CAWSTQGAYGYTF
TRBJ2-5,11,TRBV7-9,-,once,TGTGCCAGCAGCTTGCAGGAGACCCAGTACTTC,CASSLQETQYF
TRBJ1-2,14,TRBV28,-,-,TGTGCCAGCAGTGAACCGGGATCCCAAGTGGGCTACACCTTC,CASSEPGSQVGYTF
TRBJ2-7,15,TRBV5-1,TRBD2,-,TGCGCCAGCAGCCGAGAAGGGACTAGCGTCTACGAGCAGTACTTC,CASSREGTSVYEQYF
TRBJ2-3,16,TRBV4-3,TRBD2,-,TGCGCCAGCAGCCTCCGACTAGCGGGGTACACAGATACGCAGTATTTT,CASSLRLAGYTDTQYF
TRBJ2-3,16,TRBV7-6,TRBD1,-,TGTGCCAGCAGCTTAGCCGGACAGGCTATCACAGATACGCAGTATTTT,CASSLAGQAITDTQYF
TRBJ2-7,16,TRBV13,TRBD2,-,TGTGCCAGCAGCTTAGGGGCGGGAGTAGCCTCCTACGAGCAGTACTTC,CASSLGAGVASYEQYF
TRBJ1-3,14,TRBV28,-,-,TGTGCCAGCAGTTTGGCGGGGACTGGAAACACCATATATTTT,CASSLAGTGNTIYF
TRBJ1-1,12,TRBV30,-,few,TGTGCCTGGGGAGTCACGAACACTGAAGCTTTCTTT,CAWGVTNTEAFF
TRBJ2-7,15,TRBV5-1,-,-,TGCGCCAGCAGCTTGGGCCGAAAGACTCTCTACGAGCAGTACTTC,CASSLGRKTLYEQYF
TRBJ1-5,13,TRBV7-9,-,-,TGTTCCAGCAGCTTGGGGGGAAATCAGCCCCAGCATTTT,CSSSLGGNQPQHF
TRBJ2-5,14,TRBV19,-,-,TGTGCCAGTAGTATGGGGGCAGGAGAAGAGACCCAGTACTTC,CASSMGAGEETQYF
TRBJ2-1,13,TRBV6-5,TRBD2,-,TGTGCCAGCTCGGGACTAGGATACAATGAGCAGTTCTTC,CASSGLGYNEQFF
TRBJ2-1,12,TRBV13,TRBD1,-,TGTGCCAGCAGCCCGGGACAGGGTGGTCAGTTCTTC,CASSPGQGGQFF
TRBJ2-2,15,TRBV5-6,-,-,TGTGCCAGCAGCGAGGGACTTTTCAACACCGGGGAGCTGTTTTTT,CASSEGLFNTGELFF
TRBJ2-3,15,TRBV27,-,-,TGTGCCAGCAGTTTAGAAGGCAGGGGCACAGATACGCAGTATTTT,CASSLEGRGTDTQYF
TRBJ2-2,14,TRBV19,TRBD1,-,TGTGCCAGCCTAGACAGGGGACACACCGGGGAGCTGTTTTTT,CASLDRGHTGELFF
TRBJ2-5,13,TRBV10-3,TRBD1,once,TGTGCCGCTACGCAGGGGGCCCAAGAGACCCAGTACTTC,CAATQGAQETQYF
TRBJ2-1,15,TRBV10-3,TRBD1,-,TGTGCCATCAGGTCCGGGACAGAAGGATACAATGAGCAGTTCTTC,CAIRSGTEGYNEQFF
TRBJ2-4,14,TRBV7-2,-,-,TGTGCCAGCAGCACAAGTGGAGACAAAAACATTCAGTACTTC,CASSTSGDKNIQYF
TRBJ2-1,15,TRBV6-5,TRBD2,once,TGTGCCAGCAGTCCGGGACTAGCGAACTTCAATGAGCAGTTCTTC,CASSPGLANFNEQFF
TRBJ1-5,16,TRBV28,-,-,TGTGCCAGCTTCACCCCAGGGAACCCCGGCAATCAGCCCCAGCATTTT,CASFTPGNPGNQPQHF
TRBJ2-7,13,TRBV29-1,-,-,TGCAGCGTCACAGGTGCGAACACCTACGAGCAGTACTTC,CSVTGANTYEQYF
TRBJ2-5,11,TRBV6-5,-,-,TGTGCCAGCAGTCTAGAAGAGACCCAGTACTTC,CASSLEETQYF
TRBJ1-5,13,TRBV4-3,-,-,TGCGCCAGCAGCCTGGCCTTTGGCCAGCCCCAGCATTTT,CASSLAFGQPQHF
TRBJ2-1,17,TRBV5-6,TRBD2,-,TGTGCCAGCAGCTTTCCCCGGGTAGCGGGAGGGCCCCATGAGCAGTTCTTC,CASSFPRVAGGPHEQFF
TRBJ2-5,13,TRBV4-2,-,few,TGTGCCAGCAGCCCCACACAACAAGAGACCCAGTACTTC,CASSPTQQETQYF
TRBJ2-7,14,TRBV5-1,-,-,TGCGCCAGCAGTTTGTTTGCAGGGGACGGCGAGCAGTACTTC,CASSLFAGDGEQYF
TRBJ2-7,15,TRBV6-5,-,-,TGTGCCAGCAGTCCAACCGGGACGGGGGTTGGCGAGCAGTACTTC,CASSPTGTGVGEQYF
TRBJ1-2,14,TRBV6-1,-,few,TGTGCCAGCAGTGAAGAGAGTCGGTTTGCTGGCTACACCTTC,CASSEESRFAGYTF
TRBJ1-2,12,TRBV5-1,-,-,TGCGCCAGCAGCTTGGCCATCGGTGGCTACACCTTC,CASSLAIGGYTF
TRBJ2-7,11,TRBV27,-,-,TGTGCCAGCAGTAGCCAGGGTGAGGACTACTTC,CASSSQGEDYF
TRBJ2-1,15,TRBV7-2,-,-,TGTGCCAGCAGCCCCGCGGGACTGGGCGCCGATGAGCAGTTCTTC,CASSPAGLGADEQFF
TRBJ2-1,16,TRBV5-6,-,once,TGTGCCAGCAGCCCCGTAGCGTCAGCCTCCTACAATGAGCAGTTCTTC,CASSPVASASYNEQFF
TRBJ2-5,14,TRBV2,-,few,TGTGCCAGCAGTGTTGGCGCAGGGCAAGAGACCCAGTACTTC,CASSVGAGQETQYF
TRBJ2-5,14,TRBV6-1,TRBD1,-,TGTGCCAGCAGTGCACAGGGGGTCGGGGAGACCCAGTACTTC,CASSAQGVGETQYF
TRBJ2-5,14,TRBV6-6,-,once,TGTGCCAGCAGTTACGGCGGGCTGGGAGAGACCCAGTACTTC,CASSYGGLGETQYF
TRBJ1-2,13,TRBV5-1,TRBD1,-,TGCGCCAGCAGCGCTGACAGGGCTCGTGGCTACACCTTC,CASSADRARGYTF
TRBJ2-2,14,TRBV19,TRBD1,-,TGTGCCAGTAGACGGGACAGGGGGACCGGGGAGCTGTTTTTT,CASRRDRGTGELFF
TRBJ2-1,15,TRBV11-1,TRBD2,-,TGTGCCAGCAGCGGACGGGAGCGGGACTACAATGAGCAGTTCTTC,CASSGRERDYNEQFF
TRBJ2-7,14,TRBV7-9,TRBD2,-,TGTTCCAGCAGCCGGACTAGCGGAGGATTCGAGCAGTACTTC,CSSSRTSGGFEQYF
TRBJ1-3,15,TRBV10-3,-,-,TGTGCCATCAGTGAGTCACCAGGGGCAGGAAACACCATATATTTT,CAISESPGAGNTIYF
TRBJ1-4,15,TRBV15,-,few,TGTGCCACCAGCACGAGGGGGGAGGGAGGTGAAAAACTGTTTTTT,CATSTRGEGGEKLFF
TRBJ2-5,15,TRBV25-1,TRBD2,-,TGTGCCAGCAGTGAGCTGGGACTAGTTGGGGAGACCCAGTACTTC,CASSELGLVGETQYF
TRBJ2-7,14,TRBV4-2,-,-,TGTGCCAGCAGCCAAGTGGCTAGCTCCTACGAGCAGTACTTC,CASSQVASSYEQYF
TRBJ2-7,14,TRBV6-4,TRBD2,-,TGTGCCAGCAGTGAACTAGCGGGAGGGTACGAGCAGTACTTC,CASSELAGGYEQYF
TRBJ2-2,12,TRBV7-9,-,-,TGTGCCAGCAGCCCCGGTACCGGGGAGCTGTTTTTT,CASSPGTGELFF
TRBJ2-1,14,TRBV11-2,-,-,TGTGCCAGCAGTGAGAGGGAGAGGTTCAATGAGCAGTTCTTC,CASSERERFNEQFF
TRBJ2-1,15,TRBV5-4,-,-,TGTGCCAGCAGCCTCACGCTGGCAGGGCGCAATGAGCAGTTCTTC,CASSLTLAGRNEQFF
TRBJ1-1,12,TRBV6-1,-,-,TGTGCCAGTAAGCAGGGGAACACTGAAGCTTTCTTT,CASKQGNTEAFF
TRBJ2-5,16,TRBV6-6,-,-,TGTGCCAGCAGTTACGGGCGGGGCACCAACCAAGAGACCCAGTACTTC,CASSYGRGTNQETQYF